Each of the 8 T cell receptor beta chains below was sequenced from the same sample in a study of cytomegalovirus exposure and HLA in healthy donors. Researchers ran the PCR with 60 Vbeta and 13 Jbeta primers. The repertoire was sequenced with immunoSEQ multiplex PCR; TCRdb's copy has only in-frame clones and lacks some. The sample yields about 120,000 clones, about 79% seen once. The sequencing sample was made of PBMCs. All receptors come from a human donor in good health.

The chain carries TRBV6-4 and TRBJ2-1; D is possibly TRBD2 (5 bases). The CDR3 has 14 residues. Germline values: CDR1 MRHNA, CDR2 SNTAGT. The V end lost 6 bases, the J end lost 5 bases, and 14 bases lay between the germline ends. In DNA, the CDR3 is TGTGCCAGCAGAACCCATTACGGGAACAATGAGCAGTTCTTC. Translation gives CASRTHYGNNEQFF.

This chain joins TRBV5-1 and TRBJ2-3; 7 nucleotides align to TRBD1. CDR3 size: 16 residues. Trimming at V came to 0 bases and at J to 2 bases, leaving 6 bases not matched to a gene. Germline values: CDR1 SGHRS, CDR2 YFSETQ. This CDR3 is CASSLVSQGLTDTQYF. The CDR3 DNA sequence: TGCGCCAGCAGCTTGGTTTCACAGGGGCTCACAGATACGCAGTATTTT.

The rearrangement uses TRBV6-5 and TRBJ1-1; D gene ambiguous. Between the trimmed V and J ends, which lost 0 bases and 4 bases, there was a span of 12 bases. Germline CDR1 MNHEY, CDR2 SVGAGI. This CDR3 has 15 amino acids. Here the CDR3 reads CASSYSTLGSTEAFF. The DNA for the CDR3 is TGTGCCAGCAGTTACTCGACGTTGGGCAGCACTGAAGCTTTCTTT.

The J gene is TRBJ2-5, the V gene TRBV30, with D tentatively TRBD1 (5 bases). The CDR3 contains 14 residues. CDR1 GTSNPN and CDR2 SVGIG come from the germline V gene (reference sequence). V shed 3 bases and J shed 2 bases, with 13 bases lying between them. The CDR3 coding sequence is TGTGCCTGGAGCAGCACAGGAAAACAAGAGACCCAGTACTTC. It is translated as CAWSSTGKQETQYF.

The gene calls are TRBV28 and TRBJ2-7; D is uncertain. The CDR3 is made up of 12 amino acids. The germline V gene encodes CDR1 MDHEN and CDR2 SYDVKM. Deletions cut 5 bases from V and 6 bases from J, with 11 bases between. The CDR3 loop reads CASSPPGREQYF. DNA for the CDR3: TGTGCCAGCAGTCCCCCGGGTCGCGAGCAGTACTTC. Full variable domain (missing parts from reference TRBV28 and TRBJ2-7): DVKVTQSSRYLVKRTGEKVFLECVQDMDHENMFWYRQDPGLGLRLIYFSYDVKMKEKGDIPEGYSVSREKKERFSLILESASTNQTSMYLCASSPPGREQYFGPGTRLTVT.

This clone has just one count. The J gene is TRBJ1-2, the V gene TRBV19; tentatively, D is TRBD1 (5 bases). The CDR3 covers 14 residues. V was trimmed by 5 bases and J by 4 bases, leaving 14 bases between them. Germline CDR1 LNHDA, CDR2 SQIVND (reference sequence). The CDR3: CASSLFTQGYGYTF. DNA of the CDR3: TGTGCCAGTAGTCTATTCACCCAGGGCTATGGCTACACCTTC. The variable domain in full, with the rest retrieved from reference TRBV19 and TRBJ1-2, is DGGITQSPKYLFRKEGQNVTLSCEQNLNHDAMYWYRQDPGQGLRLIYYSQIVNDFQKGDIAEGYSVSREKKESFPLTVTSAQKNPTAFYLCASSLFTQGYGYTFGSGTRLTVV.

V is TRBV30 and J is TRBJ1-1, with D maybe TRBD1 (5 bases). In germline, CDR1 is GTSNPN, CDR2 SVGIG (reference sequence). The CDR3 spans 14 residues. V lost 3 bases and J 6 bases, leaving 17 bases between the germline ends. The CDR3 DNA sequence: TGTGCCTGGAGAGCCGGGGGAGGGACCCCTGAAGCTTTCTTT. It translates to CAWRAGGGTPEAFF.

In this sample, this clone turned up a few times. V and J are TRBV9 and TRBJ1-4; unclear D gene. CDR3 length equals 14 residues. From germline, CDR1 is SGDLS and CDR2 YYNGEE. V lost 2 bases and J lost 8, with 13 bases in between. Here the CDR3 reads CASSVGPGREKLFF. In nucleotides, the CDR3 is TGTGCCAGCAGCGTGGGCCCCGGGAGGGAAAAACTGTTTTTT.